These 9 T cell receptor beta chains were all obtained from the same sample, sequenced in a study of blood T cell repertoires in COVID-19. Assay: immunoSEQ multiplex PCR; the TCRdb copy retains only in-frame clones and omits some. The sample yields about 69,000 clones, 79% seen once. Sequenced material: peripheral blood. These receptors all come from a human donor in a cohort sampled during active COVID-19.

The chain carries TRBV12-5 and TRBJ2-2; 7 positions match TRBD1. The J segment lost 1 base and the V segment lost 1 base, leaving 0 bases of the junction unmatched. Germline V gene sequence: CDR1 LGHNT, CDR2 FRNRAP. This CDR3 has 15 residues. The CDR3 nucleotides read TGTGCTAGTGGTTTGGGACAGGGGAACACCGGGGAGCTGTTTTTT. This sequence encodes CASGLGQGNTGELFF.

The CDR3 DNA is TGCAGCGTTGATCGGGGGCGGGGGGCGAACACCGGGGAGCTGTTTTTT. It yields the protein CSVDRGRGANTGELFF. The chain carries TRBV29-1 and TRBJ2-2; 8 positions match TRBD2. V lost 3 bases and J lost 0; bases outside the gene matches: 6. Germline CDR1 and CDR2: SQVTM and ANQGSEA. There are 16 residues in the CDR3.

The chain uses TRBV2 and TRBJ1-5, with TRBD1 matching over 10 bases. Losses at the gene ends were 1 base for V and 7 bases for J; bases not matched to a gene: 4. CDR1 is SNHLY, CDR2 FYNNEI, per germline. The CDR3 contains 15 residues. As DNA, the CDR3 is TGTGCCAGCAGTGAAGGACAGGGGGCCGGGCAGCCCCAGCATTTT. Residues: CASSEGQGAGQPQHF.

This chain links TRBV4-1 with TRBJ2-2, with TRBD2 identical over 12 bases. The CDR3 has 17 amino acids. V gave up 0 bases and J gave up 3 bases; unmatched junction bases: 2. Germline V gene sequence: CDR1 MGHRA, CDR2 YSYEKL. CDR3 DNA sequence: TGCGCCAGCAGCCAAGAGCGACTAGCGGGAGACACCGGGGAGCTGTTTTTT. Translating gives CASSQERLAGDTGELFF.

The genes are TRBV6-2 or TRBV6-3 and TRBJ1-2; unclear D gene. V was shortened by 4 bases and J by 4 bases, with 10 bases between the two germline ends. The CDR3 is made up of 13 amino acids. Germline lookup yields CDR1 MNHEY and CDR2 SVGEGT. The CDR3 here is CASSLLAGYGYTF. The CDR3 DNA sequence: TGTGCCAGCAGTTTGCTGGCAGGCTATGGCTACACCTTC.

The genes are TRBV28 and TRBJ2-7, with 9 bases matching TRBD1. Trimming took 6 bases from V and 6 from J; bases not matched to a gene: 6. This CDR3 spans 13 amino acids. Germline values: CDR1 MDHEN, CDR2 SYDVKM. The CDR3 is CASSGQGWGEQYF. The CDR3, as DNA: TGTGCCAGCAGCGGACAGGGGTGGGGCGAGCAGTACTTC.

In this sample, this clone turned up a few times. The chain is built from TRBV3-1 (or the pseudogene TRBV3-2) and TRBJ2-7; 7 bases align to TRBD2. The CDR3 loop spans 16 amino acids. CDR1 is LGHDT, CDR2 YNNKEL, per germline (reference sequence). Trimming cost V 0 bases and J 5 bases; bases outside gene matches: 10. The CDR3 is CASSQDHLRGSDEQYF. The DNA for the CDR3 is TGTGCCAGCAGCCAAGATCATCTGCGGGGGTCGGACGAGCAGTACTTC.

CDR3 loop: CASTTTSGIEQFF. The CDR3 DNA reads as TGTGCCAGCACAACGACTAGCGGGATTGAGCAGTTCTTC. The rearrangement links TRBV2 to TRBJ2-1; TRBD2 matches at 11 bases. The CDR3 covers 13 residues. CDR1 is SNHLY and CDR2 is FYNNEI in the germline V gene. The V and J ends lost 7 bases and 9 bases, in that order; junction bases with no gene match: 5.

This clone occurred many times. This CDR3 is CASSPSGVEKLFF. CDR3 coding DNA: TGTGCCAGTAGTCCCTCAGGGGTTGAAAAACTGTTTTTT. This rearrangement joins TRBV19 to TRBJ1-4, with D tentatively TRBD1 (6 bases). The V end was cut by 5 bases, the J end by 7 bases, with 11 bases between. Germline V gene sequence: CDR1 LNHDA, CDR2 SQIVND (reference sequence). This CDR3 region has 13 residues.